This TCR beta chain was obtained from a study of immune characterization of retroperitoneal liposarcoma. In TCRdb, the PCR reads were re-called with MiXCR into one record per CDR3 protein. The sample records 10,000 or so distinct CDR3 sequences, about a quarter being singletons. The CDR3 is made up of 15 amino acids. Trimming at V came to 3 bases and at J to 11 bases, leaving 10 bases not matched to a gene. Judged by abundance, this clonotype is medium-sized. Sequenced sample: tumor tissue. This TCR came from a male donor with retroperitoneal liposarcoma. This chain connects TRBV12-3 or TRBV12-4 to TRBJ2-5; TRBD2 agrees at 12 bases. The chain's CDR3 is CASSFRTSGVNEQYF. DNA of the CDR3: TGTGCCAGCAGTTTTCGGACTAGCGGGGTTAATGAGCAGTACTTC.